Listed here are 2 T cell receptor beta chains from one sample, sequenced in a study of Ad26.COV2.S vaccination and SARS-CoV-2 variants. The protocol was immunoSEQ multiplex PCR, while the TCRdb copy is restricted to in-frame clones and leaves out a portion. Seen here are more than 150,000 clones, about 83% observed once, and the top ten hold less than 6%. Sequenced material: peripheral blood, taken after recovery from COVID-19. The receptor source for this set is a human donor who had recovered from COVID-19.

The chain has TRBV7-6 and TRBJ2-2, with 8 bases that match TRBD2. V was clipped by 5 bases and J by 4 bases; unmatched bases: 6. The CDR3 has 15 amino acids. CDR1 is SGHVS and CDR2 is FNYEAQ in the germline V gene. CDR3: CASSPGRVGTGELFF. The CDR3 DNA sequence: TGTGCCAGCAGCCCCGGGAGGGTGGGCACCGGGGAGCTGTTTTTT.

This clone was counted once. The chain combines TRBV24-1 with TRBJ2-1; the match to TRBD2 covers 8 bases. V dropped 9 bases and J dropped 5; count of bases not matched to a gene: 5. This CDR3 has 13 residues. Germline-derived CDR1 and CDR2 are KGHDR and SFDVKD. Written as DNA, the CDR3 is TGTGCCACCGAGGGGCGGGAGGACAATGAGCAGTTCTTC. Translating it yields CATEGREDNEQFF.